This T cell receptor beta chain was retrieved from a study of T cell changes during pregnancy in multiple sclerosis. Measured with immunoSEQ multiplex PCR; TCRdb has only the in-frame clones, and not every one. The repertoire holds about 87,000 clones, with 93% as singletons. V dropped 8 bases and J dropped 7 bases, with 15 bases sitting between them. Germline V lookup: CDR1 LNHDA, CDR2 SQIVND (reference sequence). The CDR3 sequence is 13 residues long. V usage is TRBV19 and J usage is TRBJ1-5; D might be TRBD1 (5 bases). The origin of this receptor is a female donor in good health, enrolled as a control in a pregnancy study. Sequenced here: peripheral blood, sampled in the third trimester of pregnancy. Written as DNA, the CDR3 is TGTGCCAGTCACCTGGGGAGGGGCCAGCCCCAGCATTTT. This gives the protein CASHLGRGQPQHF.